These T cell receptor beta chains were read from a single sample in a study of T cell responses to AZD1222 COVID-19 vaccine. Sequencing used immunoSEQ multiplex PCR; TCRdb keeps in-frame clones, though not all of them. Of some 150,000 clones listed, around nine tenths are singletons. The specimen was peripheral blood, collected on day 0 of AZD1222 vaccination. The receptors come from an adult in good health. The CDR3 runs from the conserved cysteine through the conserved F or W. Fields, in order: D gene, V gene, clone size, J gene, CDR3 protein, CDR3 DNA. The D gene is left open where the match is weak. Only some rows state a clone size, as once, few, many or a class for expanded clones.

D: TRBD2
V: TRBV14
size: few
J: TRBJ2-5
CDR3: CASSQLGLGSTQYF
DNA: TGTGCCAGCAGCCAACTGGGACTAGGATCGACCCAGTACTTC

D: .
V: TRBV10-2
size: few
J: TRBJ1-3
CDR3: CASSVAASGNTIYF
DNA: TGCGCCAGCAGTGTAGCGGCCTCTGGAAACACCATATATTTT

D: .
V: TRBV28
size: once
J: TRBJ1-6
CDR3: CASSLIRGHGVDSPLHF
DNA: TGTGCCAGCAGTTTAATTAGGGGACACGGGGTAGATTCACCCCTCCACTTT

D: TRBD1
V: TRBV6-5
size: .
J: TRBJ1-1
CDR3: CASRQGGIEAFF
DNA: TGTGCCAGCAGGCAGGGGGGCATCGAAGCTTTCTTT

D: .
V: TRBV5-5
size: .
J: TRBJ1-1
CDR3: CASSFTGTEAFF
DNA: TGTGCCAGCAGCTTTACGGGCACTGAAGCTTTCTTT

D: .
V: TRBV19
size: .
J: TRBJ2-1
CDR3: CASSPPGTVSYNEQFF
DNA: TGTGCCAGTAGTCCCCCCGGGACGGTCTCCTACAATGAGCAGTTCTTC

D: .
V: TRBV3-1/TRBV3-2
size: .
J: TRBJ1-5
CDR3: CASSQGWTYNQPQHF
DNA: TGTGCCAGCAGCCAAGGGTGGACTTACAATCAGCCCCAGCATTTT

D: TRBD1
V: TRBV30
size: .
J: TRBJ1-6
CDR3: CAWSVSLNRGSTNSPLHF
DNA: TGTGCCTGGAGTGTATCTCTAAACAGGGGCTCTACTAATTCACCCCTCCACTTT

D: TRBD1
V: TRBV5-1
size: few
J: TRBJ2-5
CDR3: CASRRQGRFQETQYF
DNA: TGCGCCAGCAGAAGACAGGGGCGTTTCCAAGAGACCCAGTACTTC

D: .
V: TRBV9
size: .
J: TRBJ2-1
CDR3: CASSVDGLGEQFF
DNA: TGTGCCAGCAGCGTTGACGGCTTGGGTGAGCAGTTCTTC

D: TRBD2
V: TRBV5-4
size: .
J: TRBJ2-1
CDR3: CASSLGGTSGNNEQFF
DNA: TGTGCCAGCAGCTTGGGAGGGACTAGCGGGAACAATGAGCAGTTCTTC

D: TRBD2
V: TRBV6-1
size: .
J: TRBJ2-7
CDR3: CASSELAGGSYEQYF
DNA: TGTGCCAGCAGTGAGCTAGCGGGAGGCTCCTACGAGCAGTACTTC

D: TRBD2
V: TRBV6-1
size: .
J: TRBJ2-5
CDR3: CASSESVSGGVWETQYF
DNA: TGTGCCAGCAGTGAAAGTGTAAGCGGGGGTGTCTGGGAGACCCAGTACTTC

D: .
V: TRBV30
size: .
J: TRBJ2-3
CDR3: CAWSLDGTSTDTQYF
DNA: TGTGCCTGGAGTCTAGACGGAACTAGCACAGATACGCAGTATTTT

D: TRBD2
V: TRBV19
size: .
J: TRBJ2-1
CDR3: CASSQRRQSGRRGNEQFF
DNA: TGTGCCAGTAGTCAAAGGCGACAAAGCGGGAGGAGAGGGAATGAGCAGTTCTTC

D: TRBD2
V: TRBV15
size: .
J: TRBJ2-5
CDR3: CATSRVAGGETQYF
DNA: TGTGCCACCAGCAGAGTGGCGGGAGGAGAGACCCAGTACTTC

D: .
V: TRBV28
size: .
J: TRBJ1-5
CDR3: CAGSVGGHQPQHF
DNA: TGTGCCGGCTCTGTGGGGGGGCATCAGCCCCAGCATTTT

D: .
V: TRBV6-5
size: .
J: TRBJ1-5
CDR3: CATAGLGSYQPQHF
DNA: TGTGCCACAGCAGGACTGGGTAGCTATCAGCCCCAGCATTTT

D: .
V: TRBV5-1
size: once
J: TRBJ2-6
CDR3: CASTSSPSGANVLTF
DNA: TGCGCCAGCACAAGCAGCCCCTCTGGGGCCAACGTCCTGACTTTC

D: .
V: TRBV5-8
size: .
J: TRBJ2-2
CDR3: CASSLRQGYSGELFF
DNA: TGTGCCAGCAGCCTGAGGCAGGGGTATTCCGGGGAGCTGTTTTTT

D: .
V: TRBV4-1
size: .
J: TRBJ2-2
CDR3: CASSLPGLDGELFF
DNA: TGCGCCAGCAGCCTCCCTGGACTGGACGGGGAGCTGTTTTTT

D: .
V: TRBV2
size: .
J: TRBJ1-6
CDR3: CASRVQGFSPLHF
DNA: TGTGCCAGCAGAGTTCAGGGATTTTCACCCCTCCACTTT

D: TRBD1
V: TRBV5-6
size: .
J: TRBJ1-1
CDR3: CASSLWAGGAGTEAFF
DNA: TGTGCCAGCAGCTTGTGGGCAGGGGGCGCGGGCACTGAAGCTTTCTTT

D: .
V: TRBV27
size: .
J: TRBJ1-5
CDR3: CASSLAGFNQPQHF
DNA: TGTGCCAGCAGTTTAGCAGGGTTCAATCAGCCCCAGCATTTT

D: .
V: TRBV6-4
size: .
J: TRBJ1-5
CDR3: CASHCPRQLYSNQPQHF
DNA: TGTGCCAGCCATTGTCCTCGGCAGCTTTATAGCAATCAGCCCCAGCATTTT

D: .
V: TRBV5-1
size: .
J: TRBJ2-3
CDR3: CASSLSGGQDTQYF
DNA: TGCGCCAGCAGCTTGAGTGGGGGCCAAGATACGCAGTATTTT